This T cell receptor beta chain was sequenced during a study of CD8 T cells in ankylosing spondylitis. TCRdb called the 5' RACE reads again in MiXCR, with one record for every CDR3 protein. The table lists 110,000 to 150,000 distinct CDR3 sequences, roughly 8% of them singletons, with under 7.5% in the top ten. This TCR came from a male donor with ankylosing spondylitis. The specimen was synovial fluid, either unsorted or a sorted T cell fraction (not recorded which).

The CDR3 DNA is TGTGCCAGCAGCGCAGGGTTAGGACAGCCCCAGCATTTT. This sequence encodes CASSAGLGQPQHF. The J gene is TRBJ1-5, the V gene TRBV12-3 or TRBV12-4; a weak D match, TRBD1 (5 bases). V gave up 6 bases and J gave up 7 bases, with 13 bases separating them. This CDR3 has 13 residues.